The 19 T cell receptor beta chains listed next were all sequenced from one sample in a study of cytomegalovirus exposure and HLA in healthy donors. In the PCR, 60 Vbeta and 13 Jbeta primers were used. TCRdb keeps only in-frame clones here, not all; method: immunoSEQ multiplex PCR. In the table there are 100,000 to 150,000 clones, 70% to 80% of which are singletons. Sequencing used PBMCs. These receptors all stem from a man aged 35-49 years in good health and CMV-seropositive.

The chain couples TRBV6-5 to TRBJ2-7; a possible D gene is TRBD1 (6 bases). V lost 1 base and J 2 bases, leaving 9 bases between the germline ends. This CDR3 has 14 residues. The germline gives CDR1 MNHEY, CDR2 SVGAGI. The chain's CDR3 is CASSYWDTTYEQYF. CDR3 nucleotides: TGTGCCAGCAGTTACTGGGACACCACCTACGAGCAGTACTTC.

This clone has a single count. CDR3 bases: TGTGCCAGCAGCGTAGAAGGGACTAAATACACCGGGGAGCTGTTTTTT. This codes for CASSVEGTKYTGELFF. The rearrangement uses TRBV9 and TRBJ2-2; 7 bases are shared with TRBD2. Germline lookup yields CDR1 SGDLS and CDR2 YYNGEE. V shed 0 bases and J 3 bases; nucleotides not matched to a gene: 5. The CDR3 loop spans 16 amino acids.

This chain connects TRBV6-5 to TRBJ1-5, with TRBD1 as a possible D gene (5 bases). V was cut by 2 bases and J by 0 bases, with 8 bases left in between. Germline V lookup: CDR1 MNHEY, CDR2 SVGAGI. The CDR3 is 15 residues long. CDR3: CASSYRRDSNQPQHF. CDR3 in DNA: TGTGCCAGCAGTTACCGCAGGGATAGCAATCAGCCCCAGCATTTT.

The gene calls are TRBV5-6 and TRBJ2-7, with 10 bases identical to TRBD2. Per germline, CDR1 SGHDT and CDR2 YYEEEE. Germline trimming cut 4 bases from V and 12 bases from J; bases unmatched to any gene: 7. The CDR3 length is 12 residues. In DNA form, the CDR3 reads TGTGCCAGCAGCCTCTCTAGCGGGGGCCCGTACTTC. Its protein is CASSLSSGGPYF.

Only a few counts were recorded for this clone. The chain links TRBV6-1 to TRBJ2-3; D gene ambiguous. V was shortened by 2 bases and J by 2 bases, with 8 bases between the two germline ends. Germline V gene data show CDR1 as MNHNS and CDR2 as SASEGT. The CDR3 runs 14 residues. CDR3 bases: TGTGCCAGCAGTGAACAACAGAACACAGATACGCAGTATTTT. It yields the protein CASSEQQNTDTQYF.

J is TRBJ1-1 and V is TRBV28, with 7 bases that match TRBD1. The CDR3 contains 13 residues. Germline CDR1 is MDHEN and CDR2 is SYDVKM. J was trimmed by 4 bases and V by 10 bases; bases with no gene match: 9. The CDR3 reads CATSDRAGTEAFF. The CDR3 DNA is TGTGCCACCTCTGACAGGGCGGGCACTGAAGCTTTCTTT.

The J gene is TRBJ2-5, the V gene TRBV4-1; D is undetermined. Germline CDR1 MGHRA, CDR2 YSYEKL. The V end lost 0 bases, the J end lost 4 bases, and 12 bases lay between the germline ends. This CDR3 region has 15 residues. This chain's CDR3 is CASSQELLGGETQYF. The CDR3 DNA reads TGCGCCAGCAGCCAAGAACTCCTTGGTGGAGAGACCCAGTACTTC.

The chain carries TRBV27 and TRBJ2-3, with 11 positions matching TRBD2. The CDR3 has 16 amino acids. Trimming at V came to 6 bases and at J to 6 bases, leaving 11 bases not matched to a gene. Per the germline V gene, CDR1 is MNHEY and CDR2 is SMNVEV (reference sequence). The CDR3 DNA reads as TGTGCCAGCAGCCGGGGGCTAGCGGGAGGAGCGGATACGCAGTATTTT. Its protein is CASSRGLAGGADTQYF.

This chain joins TRBV23-1 and TRBJ2-1; D is uncertain. TRBV23-1 is given ORF status, its function remaining uncertain. Trimming took off 2 bases at V and 6 bases at J, with 14 bases between the two ends. The CDR3 sequence is 15 residues long. The CDR3 coding sequence is TGCGCCAGCAGTCAAACCCGAACGACAAGCAATGAGCAGTTCTTC. It encodes CASSQTRTTSNEQFF.

This chain joins TRBV5-1 and TRBJ2-4; D gene uncertain. There are 13 residues in the CDR3. Looked up from germline, CDR1 is SGHRS and CDR2 is YFSETQ. V was clipped by 0 bases and J by 2 bases, with 3 bases between them. The CDR3 nucleotides are TGCGCCAGCAGCTTGGCTACCAAAAACATTCAGTACTTC. Encoded protein: CASSLATKNIQYF.

The J gene is TRBJ2-1, the V gene TRBV11-3; 7 nucleotides match TRBD2. V gave up 1 base and J gave up 6 bases; unmatched junction bases: 6. The CDR3 length is 15 residues. Germline CDR1 SGHNT, CDR2 YENEEA. The CDR3 protein is CASSLVTSGGNEQFF. The CDR3 bases are TGTGCCAGCAGCTTAGTTACTTCGGGGGGCAATGAGCAGTTCTTC.

CDR3 region: CASSLEGTIPSYEQYF. In DNA form, the CDR3 reads TGTGCCAGCAGCTTAGAAGGGACTATCCCCTCCTACGAGCAGTACTTC. The V gene is TRBV7-2, the J gene TRBJ2-7; 7 bases are shared with TRBD2. Germline CDR1 SGHTA, CDR2 FQGNSA. The junction had 6 bases not matched to a gene; V was cut back by 1 base and J by 0 bases. The CDR3 totals 16 residues.

The chain carries TRBV15 and TRBJ1-2, with D possibly being TRBD1 (6 bases). Germline V gene data show CDR1 as LNHNV and CDR2 as YYDKDF (reference sequence). This CDR3 contains 13 residues. V was shortened by 4 bases and J by 8 bases, with 14 bases between the two germline ends. The CDR3 bases are TGTGCCACCAGCAACCGACAGGCCTGGGGCTACACCTTC. Amino acid sequence: CATSNRQAWGYTF.

The chain couples TRBV6-1 to TRBJ1-2; 8 bases match TRBD1. This CDR3 is built from 13 residues. Germline CDR1 and CDR2: MNHNS and SASEGT. V lost 6 bases to trimming and J lost 3 bases; unmatched junction nucleotides: 3. CDR3 nucleotides: TGTGCCAGCAGGGACAGGGTGGACTATGGCTACACCTTC. Its translation is CASRDRVDYGYTF.

V gene TRBV5-4 combines with J gene TRBJ1-1; D possibly corresponds to TRBD1 (5 bases). The CDR3 length is 14 residues. V was cut by 4 bases and J by 1 base, with 11 bases left in between. From germline, CDR1 is SGHNT and CDR2 YYREEE (reference sequence). CDR3 sequence: CASSPGQKNTEAFF. The CDR3 DNA follows: TGTGCCAGCAGCCCCGGACAAAAGAACACTGAAGCTTTCTTT.

The J gene is TRBJ2-5, the V gene TRBV2; the match to TRBD2 covers 9 bases. This CDR3 region has 17 residues. The germline CDR1 and CDR2 sequences are SNHLY and FYNNEI. V dropped 6 bases and J dropped 0; count of bases not matched to a gene: 11. CDR3 in DNA: TGTGCCAGCAGCGGATGGACTAGCGACGCGTACCAAGAGACCCAGTACTTC. Its protein product is CASSGWTSDAYQETQYF.

The V and J genes are TRBV29-1 and TRBJ2-1, with 8 bases lining up with TRBD2. The CDR3 is 13 residues long. Germline V CDR1 and CDR2: SQVTM, ANQGSEA. V trimming: 7 bases; J trimming: 9 bases; junction bases outside the gene matches: 11. CDR3 nucleotides: TGCAGCGCCGCGGGGGGCCAGGTGGTTGAGCAGTTCTTC. Translating gives CSAAGGQVVEQFF.

The CDR3 DNA reads as TGTGCCAGCAGCCCTCAGGGAGGTTTCAATGAGCAGTTCTTC. It encodes CASSPQGGFNEQFF. The chain uses TRBV9 and TRBJ2-1; a possible D gene is TRBD2 (6 bases). V was pared by 4 bases and J by 6 bases, with 14 bases between. Germline V gene sequence: CDR1 SGDLS, CDR2 YYNGEE. The CDR3 consists of 14 residues. The full variable domain, in which reference TRBV9 and TRBJ2-1 provide the parts outside the CDR3, is DSGVTQTPKHLITATGQRVTLRCSPRSGDLSVYWYQQSLDQGLQFLIQYYNGEERAKGNILERFSAQQFPDLHSELNLSSLELGDSALYFCASSPQGGFNEQFFGPGTRLTVL.

The gene calls are TRBV12-5 and TRBJ1-2; TRBD1 aligns across 8 bases. Germline CDR1 LGHNT, CDR2 FRNRAP. CDR3 length: 15 amino acids. Trimming at V came to 5 bases and at J to 3 bases, leaving 8 bases not matched to a gene. CDR3 sequence reads: CASGPGQGSDYGYTF. The CDR3 nucleotides are TGTGCTAGTGGTCCAGGACAGGGAAGCGACTATGGCTACACCTTC.